These T cell receptor beta chains were read from a single sample in a study of OX40 agonist ivuxolimab in advanced cancers. Profiling relied on immunoSEQ multiplex PCR, and the TCRdb table lists in-frame clones only, not all of them. The sample has 57,000 or so clones; over 80% are singletons. The starting material was CD4+ or CD8+ T cells sorted from blood, obtained in a trial of the OX40 agonist ivuxolimab. These receptors all come from an adult with an advanced solid tumor such as melanoma, head and neck, liver or kidney cancer. Both conserved end residues are part of each CDR3. The D gene is left open where the match is weak. A clone size is listed for some rows: how often the clone was seen (once, few, many), or a class if it is expanded.

CDR3nt: TGTGCCAGCAGGCCCCGGACAGGCCAGAGGTTCCTTGAAGCTTTCTTT
CDR3aa: CASRPRTGQRFLEAFF
j_gene: TRBJ1-1
abundance: .
d_gene: TRBD1
v_gene: TRBV11-2

CDR3nt: TGTGCCAGCAGCCCCCGGGACAGAAGCTATGGCTACACCTTC
CDR3aa: CASSPRDRSYGYTF
j_gene: TRBJ1-2
abundance: .
d_gene: TRBD1
v_gene: TRBV7-3

CDR3nt: TGTGCCAGCAATAGCGGGGGGGGCACAGATACGCAGTATTTT
CDR3aa: CASNSGGGTDTQYF
j_gene: TRBJ2-3
abundance: .
d_gene: TRBD2
v_gene: TRBV28

CDR3nt: TGTGCCAGCAGTGAATCTTATCCCAGCTCTGGGGCCAACGTCCTGACTTTC
CDR3aa: CASSESYPSSGANVLTF
j_gene: TRBJ2-6
abundance: .
d_gene: .
v_gene: TRBV2

CDR3nt: TGTGCCAGCAGCTTATACCACGAGCAGTACTTC
CDR3aa: CASSLYHEQYF
j_gene: TRBJ2-7
abundance: .
d_gene: .
v_gene: TRBV7-9

CDR3nt: TGTGCCAGCAGCTTGAGGGGGACAGGGGACGGGACCGGGGAGCTGTTTTTT
CDR3aa: CASSLRGTGDGTGELFF
j_gene: TRBJ2-2
abundance: once
d_gene: TRBD1
v_gene: TRBV7-8

CDR3nt: TGTGCCAGCAGTTTACCGACAGGGGGCTCCTACAATGAGCAGTTCTTC
CDR3aa: CASSLPTGGSYNEQFF
j_gene: TRBJ2-1
abundance: .
d_gene: TRBD1
v_gene: TRBV27

CDR3nt: TGTGCCAGCAGCTTACAGGGGAGCTCCTACAATGAGCAGTTCTTC
CDR3aa: CASSLQGSSYNEQFF
j_gene: TRBJ2-1
abundance: .
d_gene: .
v_gene: TRBV7-3

CDR3nt: TGTGCCAGTAGTATGCAGGGGGCGGTCGGGGAGCTGTTTTTT
CDR3aa: CASSMQGAVGELFF
j_gene: TRBJ2-2
abundance: .
d_gene: TRBD1
v_gene: TRBV19

CDR3nt: TGTGCCAGCAGTGGGACGGACAGGGGGACAGATACGCAGTATTTT
CDR3aa: CASSGTDRGTDTQYF
j_gene: TRBJ2-3
abundance: .
d_gene: TRBD1
v_gene: TRBV6-1

CDR3nt: TGTGCCAGCAGCGTAGGCCCCGACGGGGAAAAACTGTTTTTT
CDR3aa: CASSVGPDGEKLFF
j_gene: TRBJ1-4
abundance: .
d_gene: .
v_gene: TRBV9

CDR3nt: TGTGCCAGCAGCGTCGGGCAGGACAACACTGAAGCTTTCTTT
CDR3aa: CASSVGQDNTEAFF
j_gene: TRBJ1-1
abundance: .
d_gene: .
v_gene: TRBV9

CDR3nt: TGTGCCAGCAGTCCCCGCGCTGATAGCAATCAGCCCCAGCATTTT
CDR3aa: CASSPRADSNQPQHF
j_gene: TRBJ1-5
abundance: .
d_gene: .
v_gene: TRBV28

CDR3nt: TGCGCCAGCAGCCAAACAACCTGGGACGGTGGGAGAATTAGCACAGATACGCAGTATTTT
CDR3aa: CASSQTTWDGGRISTDTQYF
j_gene: TRBJ2-3
abundance: .
d_gene: .
v_gene: TRBV4-1

CDR3nt: TGTGCCAGCAGCGCCCAGGGGAACACTGAAGCTTTCTTT
CDR3aa: CASSAQGNTEAFF
j_gene: TRBJ1-1
abundance: .
d_gene: .
v_gene: TRBV9

CDR3nt: TGTGCCAGCACCCTAAGCGGAGGACTGGATACGCAGTATTTT
CDR3aa: CASTLSGGLDTQYF
j_gene: TRBJ2-3
abundance: .
d_gene: .
v_gene: TRBV6-1

CDR3nt: TGTGCCAGCAGCTTGGACCGGACAGGGTATAATGAGCAGTTCTTC
CDR3aa: CASSLDRTGYNEQFF
j_gene: TRBJ2-1
abundance: .
d_gene: TRBD1
v_gene: TRBV5-8

CDR3nt: TGTGCCAGTAGCCCAAACCCATTCGGACAGGGAGGCATGAACACTGAAGCTTTCTTT
CDR3aa: CASSPNPFGQGGMNTEAFF
j_gene: TRBJ1-1
abundance: .
d_gene: TRBD1
v_gene: TRBV19

CDR3nt: TGTGCCAGCAGCGGATGGTTCGGGGAGCTGTTTTTT
CDR3aa: CASSGWFGELFF
j_gene: TRBJ2-2
abundance: .
d_gene: .
v_gene: TRBV9

CDR3nt: TGTGCCAGCAGGGAGGTGTGGAGCGGGAGGGCCAATGAGCAGTTCTTC
CDR3aa: CASREVWSGRANEQFF
j_gene: TRBJ2-1
abundance: .
d_gene: TRBD2
v_gene: TRBV2

CDR3nt: TGTGCCAGCAGCCTTACGTACACTGAAGCTTTCTTT
CDR3aa: CASSLTYTEAFF
j_gene: TRBJ1-1
abundance: .
d_gene: .
v_gene: TRBV11-2

CDR3nt: TGTGCCAGCAGCCAATCGTCGTTGGGAGAGCAGTACTTC
CDR3aa: CASSQSSLGEQYF
j_gene: TRBJ2-7
abundance: .
d_gene: .
v_gene: TRBV4-2

CDR3nt: TGTGCCAGCAGTGAATGGACAGGGGTGGGTTCACCCCTCCACTTT
CDR3aa: CASSEWTGVGSPLHF
j_gene: TRBJ1-6
abundance: .
d_gene: TRBD1
v_gene: TRBV2

CDR3nt: TGTGCCAGCACCACTGGCCGGTACTCTGGAAACACCATATATTTT
CDR3aa: CASTTGRYSGNTIYF
j_gene: TRBJ1-3
abundance: .
d_gene: .
v_gene: TRBV28

CDR3nt: TGCGCCAGCAGGGGTCAGGGACTCACTGAAGCTTTCTTT
CDR3aa: CASRGQGLTEAFF
j_gene: TRBJ1-1
abundance: .
d_gene: .
v_gene: TRBV5-1

CDR3nt: TGTGCCAGCAGCGCCCGGGGTGGGTTCGATGAGCAGTTCTTC
CDR3aa: CASSARGGFDEQFF
j_gene: TRBJ2-1
abundance: .
d_gene: .
v_gene: TRBV9

CDR3nt: TGTGCCAGCAGGGGTCCGGGGAATTCACCCCTCCACTTT
CDR3aa: CASRGPGNSPLHF
j_gene: TRBJ1-6
abundance: few
d_gene: .
v_gene: TRBV7-3

CDR3nt: TGTGCCAGCAGTTTCCCAGACTCCAATGAGCAGTTCTTC
CDR3aa: CASSFPDSNEQFF
j_gene: TRBJ2-1
abundance: .
d_gene: .
v_gene: TRBV27

CDR3nt: TGTGCCAGCGGAGATAGGGGGCCCAACTATGGCTACACCTTC
CDR3aa: CASGDRGPNYGYTF
j_gene: TRBJ1-2
abundance: .
d_gene: TRBD1
v_gene: TRBV2

CDR3nt: TGTGCCAGCAGTTTCCACAGCGACTACGAGCAGTACTTC
CDR3aa: CASSFHSDYEQYF
j_gene: TRBJ2-7
abundance: once
d_gene: .
v_gene: TRBV27

CDR3nt: TGTGCCAGCAGTTACGGGGGACTAGCGCAATACGAGCAGTACTTC
CDR3aa: CASSYGGLAQYEQYF
j_gene: TRBJ2-7
abundance: .
d_gene: TRBD2
v_gene: TRBV6-6

CDR3nt: TGTGCCAGCAGCTTGAGTGGCAGAGAAAATTCACCCCTCCACTTT
CDR3aa: CASSLSGRENSPLHF
j_gene: TRBJ1-6
abundance: .
d_gene: .
v_gene: TRBV4-2

CDR3nt: TGCGCCAGCAGCCAAGCGGGGGGCCTAGGGGTCTCCGAGCAGTACTTC
CDR3aa: CASSQAGGLGVSEQYF
j_gene: TRBJ2-7
abundance: .
d_gene: .
v_gene: TRBV4-1

CDR3nt: TGTGCCAGCAGTGAAGAGTACAGGGGGCTTAACGGCTACACCTTC
CDR3aa: CASSEEYRGLNGYTF
j_gene: TRBJ1-2
abundance: .
d_gene: TRBD1
v_gene: TRBV6-1

CDR3nt: TGTGCCAGCACCCAGCACACCGGGGAGCTGTTTTTT
CDR3aa: CASTQHTGELFF
j_gene: TRBJ2-2
abundance: few
d_gene: .
v_gene: TRBV7-8

CDR3nt: TGTGCCAGCAGCTTAGGGGCTAGCGGGGCCGCCACAGATACGCAGTATTTT
CDR3aa: CASSLGASGAATDTQYF
j_gene: TRBJ2-3
abundance: .
d_gene: TRBD2
v_gene: TRBV7-9

CDR3nt: TGTGCCAGCAGTTATGGGGTAGCGGGAGGCTCCGGGGAGCTGTTTTTT
CDR3aa: CASSYGVAGGSGELFF
j_gene: TRBJ2-2
abundance: .
d_gene: TRBD2
v_gene: TRBV6-6

CDR3nt: TGTGCCATCAGTGCGTCTTCCGGGACAGGGGGCGAAGAGACCCAGTACTTC
CDR3aa: CAISASSGTGGEETQYF
j_gene: TRBJ2-5
abundance: .
d_gene: TRBD1
v_gene: TRBV10-3

CDR3nt: TGTGCCAGCAGCGTCCCCACGACAGGGCCTAACTATGGCTACACCTTC
CDR3aa: CASSVPTTGPNYGYTF
j_gene: TRBJ1-2
abundance: .
d_gene: TRBD1
v_gene: TRBV9

CDR3nt: TGTGCCAGCAGTTTTCAGACTAGCGGGCAAGAGACCCAGTACTTC
CDR3aa: CASSFQTSGQETQYF
j_gene: TRBJ2-5
abundance: .
d_gene: TRBD2
v_gene: TRBV27

CDR3nt: TGTGCCTGGTCGGTTTCATCGATCTACGAGCAGTACTTC
CDR3aa: CAWSVSSIYEQYF
j_gene: TRBJ2-7
abundance: .
d_gene: .
v_gene: TRBV30

CDR3nt: TGTGCCAGCAGCACTCCCTCCCGGACAACAGACACCGGGGAGCTGTTTTTT
CDR3aa: CASSTPSRTTDTGELFF
j_gene: TRBJ2-2
abundance: .
d_gene: .
v_gene: TRBV7-8

CDR3nt: TGTGCCAGCAGCTTACCCCTAGCGGGCTTGAACACCGGGGAGCTGTTTTTT
CDR3aa: CASSLPLAGLNTGELFF
j_gene: TRBJ2-2
abundance: .
d_gene: TRBD2
v_gene: TRBV7-3

CDR3nt: TGTGCCAGCAGCTCTCCTCGACAGGATAGCTCCTACGAGCAGTACTTC
CDR3aa: CASSSPRQDSSYEQYF
j_gene: TRBJ2-7
abundance: .
d_gene: .
v_gene: TRBV7-9

CDR3nt: TGTGCCAGCAGTTTAGGGAGGGGGGTTGGCTACACCTTC
CDR3aa: CASSLGRGVGYTF
j_gene: TRBJ1-2
abundance: .
d_gene: .
v_gene: TRBV28

CDR3nt: TGTGCCAGCAGCTGGAGCCTAGGACAGGAGGGGGAGACCCAGTACTTC
CDR3aa: CASSWSLGQEGETQYF
j_gene: TRBJ2-5
abundance: .
d_gene: .
v_gene: TRBV7-8

CDR3nt: TGTGCCAGCACCCAAGGGGCTAGCTTTTACGAGCAGTACTTC
CDR3aa: CASTQGASFYEQYF
j_gene: TRBJ2-7
abundance: .
d_gene: .
v_gene: TRBV2